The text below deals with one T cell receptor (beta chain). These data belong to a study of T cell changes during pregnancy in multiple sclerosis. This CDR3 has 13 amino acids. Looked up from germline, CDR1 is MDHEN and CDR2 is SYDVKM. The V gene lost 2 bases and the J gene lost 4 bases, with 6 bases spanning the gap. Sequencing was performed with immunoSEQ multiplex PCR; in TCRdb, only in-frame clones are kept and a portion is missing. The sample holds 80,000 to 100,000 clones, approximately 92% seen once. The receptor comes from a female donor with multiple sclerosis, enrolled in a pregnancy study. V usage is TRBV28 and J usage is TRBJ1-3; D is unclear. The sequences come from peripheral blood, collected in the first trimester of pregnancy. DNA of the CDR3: TGTGCCAGCAGTTTAACTCTAGGAAACACCATATATTTT. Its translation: CASSLTLGNTIYF.